One TCR beta chain is described in this entry. Its antigen is currently unknown. This entry comes from a study of cytomegalovirus exposure and HLA in healthy donors. Study-wide results and caveats: In a later analysis, TCR beta V- and J-gene trimming showed a link to a missense DCLRE1C variant.

V lost 5 bases, J lost 1 base, and 4 bases stayed unmatched. The CDR3 runs 15 residues. Germline V CDR1 and CDR2: SGHNT, YYREEE (reference sequence). The primer mix had 60 Vbeta and 13 Jbeta primers. Profiled with immunoSEQ multiplex PCR; TCRdb holds only in-frame clones, not every one. Here the sample spans 190,000 or so clones, about four fifths being singletons. This TCR came from a male donor in good health and CMV-seropositive. V is TRBV5-4 and J is TRBJ2-7; 12 bases line up with TRBD2. The sample consisted of PBMCs. The CDR3 coding sequence is TGTGCCAGCAGATCCGGGACTAGCGGGTCCTACGAGCAGTACTTC. Its protein is CASRSGTSGSYEQYF. Together with reference TRBV5-4 and TRBJ2-7, the CDR3 gives the full variable domain: ETGVTQSPTHLIKTRGQQVTLRCSSQSGHNTVSWYQQALGQGPQFIFQYYREEENGRGNFPPRFSGLQFPNYSSELNVNALELDDSALYLCASRSGTSGSYEQYFGPGTRLTVT.